The 6 T cell receptor beta chains reported below all come from one sample, sequenced in a study of blood T cell repertoires in COVID-19. Assay used: immunoSEQ multiplex PCR; TCRdb lists only in-frame clones, some missing. This table has around 170,000 clones, roughly nine tenths appearing once. Material for sequencing was peripheral blood. These TCRs come from a man between 50 and 59 years old with acute or convalescent COVID-19.

In DNA, the CDR3 is TGTGCCAGCAGCGTCAATACAGGGCCTATCCGGTATGGCTACACCTTC. Its translation: CASSVNTGPIRYGYTF. The rearrangement joins TRBV9 to TRBJ1-2; D is perhaps TRBD1 (6 bases). The ends were cut back, 2 bases at V and 5 bases at J, with 19 bases in the middle. Germline V CDR1 and CDR2: SGDLS, YYNGEE. The CDR3 has 16 amino acids.

This clone has only a few counts. The gene calls are TRBV6-5 and TRBJ2-7, with D perhaps matching TRBD1 (6 bases). Trimming pared 6 bases from V and 6 bases from J, leaving 12 bases between. This CDR3 has 12 residues. Per germline, CDR1 MNHEY and CDR2 SVGAGI. CDR3 DNA sequence: TGTGCCAGCAGCCAAACAGGGTTCGAGCAGTACTTC. This gives the protein CASSQTGFEQYF.

This chain links TRBV28 with TRBJ2-7; no reliable D call. Trimming stripped 2 bases from V and 1 base from J, with 12 bases between. Germline V gives CDR1 MDHEN, CDR2 SYDVKM. The CDR3 consists of 15 residues. CDR3 region: CASSLGPTHSYEQYF. As DNA, the CDR3 is TGTGCCAGCAGTTTAGGCCCAACGCATTCCTACGAGCAGTACTTC. Using reference TRBV28 and TRBJ2-7 for the parts outside the CDR3, the full variable domain is DVKVTQSSRYLVKRTGEKVFLECVQDMDHENMFWYRQDPGLGLRLIYFSYDVKMKEKGDIPEGYSVSREKKERFSLILESASTNQTSMYLCASSLGPTHSYEQYFGPGTRLTVT.

The V gene is TRBV30, the J gene TRBJ2-5, with 8 bases matching TRBD2. The ends lost 4 bases at V and 5 bases at J; junction bases unmatched: 15. The length of the CDR3 is 16 residues. Germline V gene data show CDR1 as GTSNPN and CDR2 as SVGIG (reference sequence). The CDR3 region has the DNA TGTGCCTGGATTAGAAACCCCCGACTAGCGATGGAGACCCAGTACTTC. It specifies CAWIRNPRLAMETQYF.

This rearrangement joins TRBV2 to TRBJ1-4; tentatively, D is TRBD1 (6 bases). Germline assignment: CDR1 SNHLY and CDR2 FYNNEI. Trimming removed 8 bases at V and 8 bases at J, with 12 bases between. The CDR3 is made up of 12 amino acids. CDR3 in amino acids: CASRGAREKLFF. Written as DNA, the CDR3 is TGTGCCAGCCGGGGGGCGCGGGAAAAACTGTTTTTT.

This clone was observed once. This chain connects TRBV7-8 to TRBJ2-7; D is perhaps TRBD1 (5 bases). With 4 bases removed from V and 3 bases from J, the gap between germline ends came to 13 bases. The CDR3 length is 14 residues. Germline V CDR1 and CDR2: SGHVS, FQNEAQ. The DNA of the CDR3 is TGTGCCAGCAGCTCCTCTAGGGGAAGCTACGAGCAGTACTTC. It translates to CASSSSRGSYEQYF.